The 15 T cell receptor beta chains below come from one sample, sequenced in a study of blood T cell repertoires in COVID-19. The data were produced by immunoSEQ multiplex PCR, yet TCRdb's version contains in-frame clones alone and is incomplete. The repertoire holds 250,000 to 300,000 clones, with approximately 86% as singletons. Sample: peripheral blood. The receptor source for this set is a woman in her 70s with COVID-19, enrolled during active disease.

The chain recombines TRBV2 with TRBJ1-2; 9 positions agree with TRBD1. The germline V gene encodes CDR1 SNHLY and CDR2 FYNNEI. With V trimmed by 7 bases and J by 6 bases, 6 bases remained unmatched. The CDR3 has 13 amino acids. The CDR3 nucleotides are TGTGCCAGCAATCCGGGACAGGGACATGGCTACACCTTC. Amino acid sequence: CASNPGQGHGYTF.

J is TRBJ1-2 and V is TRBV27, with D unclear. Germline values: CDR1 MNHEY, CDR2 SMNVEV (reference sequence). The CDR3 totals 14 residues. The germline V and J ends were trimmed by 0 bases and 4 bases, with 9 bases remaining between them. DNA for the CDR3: TGTGCCAGCAGTTTATCGTCCGGTTTCTATGGCTACACCTTC. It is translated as CASSLSSGFYGYTF.

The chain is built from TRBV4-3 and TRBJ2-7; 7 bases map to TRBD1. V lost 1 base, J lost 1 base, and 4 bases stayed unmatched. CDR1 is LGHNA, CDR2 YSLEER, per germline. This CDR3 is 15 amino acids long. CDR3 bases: TGCGCCAGCAGCCAAGGCAGACAGGGTTCCTACGAGCAGTACTTC. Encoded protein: CASSQGRQGSYEQYF.

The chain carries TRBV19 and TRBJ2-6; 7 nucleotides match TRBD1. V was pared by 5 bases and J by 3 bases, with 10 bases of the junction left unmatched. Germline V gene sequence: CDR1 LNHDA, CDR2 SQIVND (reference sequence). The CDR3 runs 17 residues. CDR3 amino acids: CASSRRTGTVGANVLTF. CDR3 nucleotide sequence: TGTGCCAGTAGTCGCCGTACCGGGACAGTTGGGGCCAACGTCCTGACTTTC.

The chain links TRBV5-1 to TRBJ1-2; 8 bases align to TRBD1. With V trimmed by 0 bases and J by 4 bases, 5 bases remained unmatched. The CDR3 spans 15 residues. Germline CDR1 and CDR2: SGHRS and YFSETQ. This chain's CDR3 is CASSLGQGAGYGYTF. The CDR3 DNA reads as TGCGCCAGCAGCTTGGGTCAGGGGGCCGGCTATGGCTACACCTTC.

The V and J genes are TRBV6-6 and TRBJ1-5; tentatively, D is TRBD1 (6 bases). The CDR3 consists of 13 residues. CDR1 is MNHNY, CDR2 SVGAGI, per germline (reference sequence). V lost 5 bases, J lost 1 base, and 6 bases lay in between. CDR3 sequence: CASSQGSNQPQHF. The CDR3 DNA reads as TGTGCCAGCAGTCAGGGGAGCAATCAGCCCCAGCATTTT.

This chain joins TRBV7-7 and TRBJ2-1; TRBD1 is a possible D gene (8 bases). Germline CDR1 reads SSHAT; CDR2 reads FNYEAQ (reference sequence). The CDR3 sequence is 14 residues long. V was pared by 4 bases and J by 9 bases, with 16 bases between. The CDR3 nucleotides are TGTGCCAGCAGCTGGTCAACAGGGGGGGGTGAGCAGTTCTTC. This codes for CASSWSTGGGEQFF.

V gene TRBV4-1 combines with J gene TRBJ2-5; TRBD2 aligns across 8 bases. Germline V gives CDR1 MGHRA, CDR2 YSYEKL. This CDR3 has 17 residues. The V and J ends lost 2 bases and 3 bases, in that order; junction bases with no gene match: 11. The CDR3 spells CASSQLPLGGAEETQYF. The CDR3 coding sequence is TGCGCCAGCAGCCAATTGCCTCTCGGGGGGGCAGAAGAGACCCAGTACTTC.

This CDR3 reads CASSLYSLGGQETQYF. CDR3 nucleotide sequence: TGTGCCAGCAGCTTATATAGCCTCGGGGGCCAAGAGACCCAGTACTTC. The chain employs TRBV7-2 and TRBJ2-5, with a tentative D call TRBD2 (6 bases). CDR1 and CDR2 from the germline V gene are SGHTA and FQGNSA. CDR3 size: 16 residues. Trimming removed 2 bases from V and 1 base from J, with 14 bases in between. The full variable domain, its missing parts supplied by reference TRBV7-2 and TRBJ2-5, is GAGVSQSPSNKVTEKGKDVELRCDPISGHTALYWYRQSLGQGLEFLIYFQGNSAPDKSGLPSDRFSAERTGGSVSTLTIQRTQQEDSAVYLCASSLYSLGGQETQYFGPGTRLLVL.

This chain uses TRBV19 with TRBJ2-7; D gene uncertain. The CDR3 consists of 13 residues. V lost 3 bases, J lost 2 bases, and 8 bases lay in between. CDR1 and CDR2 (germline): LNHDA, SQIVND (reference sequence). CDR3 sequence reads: CASSMQATYEQYF. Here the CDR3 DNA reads TGTGCCAGTAGTATGCAAGCTACCTACGAGCAGTACTTC. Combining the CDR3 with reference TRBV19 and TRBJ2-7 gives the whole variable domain DGGITQSPKYLFRKEGQNVTLSCEQNLNHDAMYWYRQDPGQGLRLIYYSQIVNDFQKGDIAEGYSVSREKKESFPLTVTSAQKNPTAFYLCASSMQATYEQYFGPGTRLTVT.

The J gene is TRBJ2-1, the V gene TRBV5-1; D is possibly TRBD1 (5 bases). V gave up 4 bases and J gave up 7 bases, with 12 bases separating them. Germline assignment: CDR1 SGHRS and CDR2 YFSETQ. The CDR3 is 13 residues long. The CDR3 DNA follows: TGCGCCAGCAGCGGGGCAGGTCATAATGAGCAGTTCTTC. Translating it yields CASSGAGHNEQFF.

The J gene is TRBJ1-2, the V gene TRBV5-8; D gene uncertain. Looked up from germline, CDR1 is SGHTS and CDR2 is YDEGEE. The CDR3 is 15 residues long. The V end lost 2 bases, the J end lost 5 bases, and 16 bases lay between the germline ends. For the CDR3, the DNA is TGTGCCAGCAGCTTAACCACGGTGGGCATTTATGGCTACACCTTC. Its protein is CASSLTTVGIYGYTF.

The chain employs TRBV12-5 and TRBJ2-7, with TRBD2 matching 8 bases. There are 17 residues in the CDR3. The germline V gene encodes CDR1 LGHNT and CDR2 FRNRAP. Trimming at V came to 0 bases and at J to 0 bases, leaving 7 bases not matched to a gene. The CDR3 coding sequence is TGTGCTAGTGGTTTGGTACTCACGGGGGGGAGCTCCTACGAGCAGTACTTC. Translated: CASGLVLTGGSSYEQYF.

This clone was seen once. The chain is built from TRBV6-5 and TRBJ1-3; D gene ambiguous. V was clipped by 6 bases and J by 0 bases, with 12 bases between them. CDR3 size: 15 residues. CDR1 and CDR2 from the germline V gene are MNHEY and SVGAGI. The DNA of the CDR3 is TGTGCCAGCAGAGAGCAAAGTTTCTCTGGAAACACCATATATTTT. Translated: CASREQSFSGNTIYF.

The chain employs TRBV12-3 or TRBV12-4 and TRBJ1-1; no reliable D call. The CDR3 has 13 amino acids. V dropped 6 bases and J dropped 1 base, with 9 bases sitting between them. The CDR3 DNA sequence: TGTGCCAGCAGCCCTGTTAGGAACACTGAAGCTTTCTTT. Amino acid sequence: CASSPVRNTEAFF.